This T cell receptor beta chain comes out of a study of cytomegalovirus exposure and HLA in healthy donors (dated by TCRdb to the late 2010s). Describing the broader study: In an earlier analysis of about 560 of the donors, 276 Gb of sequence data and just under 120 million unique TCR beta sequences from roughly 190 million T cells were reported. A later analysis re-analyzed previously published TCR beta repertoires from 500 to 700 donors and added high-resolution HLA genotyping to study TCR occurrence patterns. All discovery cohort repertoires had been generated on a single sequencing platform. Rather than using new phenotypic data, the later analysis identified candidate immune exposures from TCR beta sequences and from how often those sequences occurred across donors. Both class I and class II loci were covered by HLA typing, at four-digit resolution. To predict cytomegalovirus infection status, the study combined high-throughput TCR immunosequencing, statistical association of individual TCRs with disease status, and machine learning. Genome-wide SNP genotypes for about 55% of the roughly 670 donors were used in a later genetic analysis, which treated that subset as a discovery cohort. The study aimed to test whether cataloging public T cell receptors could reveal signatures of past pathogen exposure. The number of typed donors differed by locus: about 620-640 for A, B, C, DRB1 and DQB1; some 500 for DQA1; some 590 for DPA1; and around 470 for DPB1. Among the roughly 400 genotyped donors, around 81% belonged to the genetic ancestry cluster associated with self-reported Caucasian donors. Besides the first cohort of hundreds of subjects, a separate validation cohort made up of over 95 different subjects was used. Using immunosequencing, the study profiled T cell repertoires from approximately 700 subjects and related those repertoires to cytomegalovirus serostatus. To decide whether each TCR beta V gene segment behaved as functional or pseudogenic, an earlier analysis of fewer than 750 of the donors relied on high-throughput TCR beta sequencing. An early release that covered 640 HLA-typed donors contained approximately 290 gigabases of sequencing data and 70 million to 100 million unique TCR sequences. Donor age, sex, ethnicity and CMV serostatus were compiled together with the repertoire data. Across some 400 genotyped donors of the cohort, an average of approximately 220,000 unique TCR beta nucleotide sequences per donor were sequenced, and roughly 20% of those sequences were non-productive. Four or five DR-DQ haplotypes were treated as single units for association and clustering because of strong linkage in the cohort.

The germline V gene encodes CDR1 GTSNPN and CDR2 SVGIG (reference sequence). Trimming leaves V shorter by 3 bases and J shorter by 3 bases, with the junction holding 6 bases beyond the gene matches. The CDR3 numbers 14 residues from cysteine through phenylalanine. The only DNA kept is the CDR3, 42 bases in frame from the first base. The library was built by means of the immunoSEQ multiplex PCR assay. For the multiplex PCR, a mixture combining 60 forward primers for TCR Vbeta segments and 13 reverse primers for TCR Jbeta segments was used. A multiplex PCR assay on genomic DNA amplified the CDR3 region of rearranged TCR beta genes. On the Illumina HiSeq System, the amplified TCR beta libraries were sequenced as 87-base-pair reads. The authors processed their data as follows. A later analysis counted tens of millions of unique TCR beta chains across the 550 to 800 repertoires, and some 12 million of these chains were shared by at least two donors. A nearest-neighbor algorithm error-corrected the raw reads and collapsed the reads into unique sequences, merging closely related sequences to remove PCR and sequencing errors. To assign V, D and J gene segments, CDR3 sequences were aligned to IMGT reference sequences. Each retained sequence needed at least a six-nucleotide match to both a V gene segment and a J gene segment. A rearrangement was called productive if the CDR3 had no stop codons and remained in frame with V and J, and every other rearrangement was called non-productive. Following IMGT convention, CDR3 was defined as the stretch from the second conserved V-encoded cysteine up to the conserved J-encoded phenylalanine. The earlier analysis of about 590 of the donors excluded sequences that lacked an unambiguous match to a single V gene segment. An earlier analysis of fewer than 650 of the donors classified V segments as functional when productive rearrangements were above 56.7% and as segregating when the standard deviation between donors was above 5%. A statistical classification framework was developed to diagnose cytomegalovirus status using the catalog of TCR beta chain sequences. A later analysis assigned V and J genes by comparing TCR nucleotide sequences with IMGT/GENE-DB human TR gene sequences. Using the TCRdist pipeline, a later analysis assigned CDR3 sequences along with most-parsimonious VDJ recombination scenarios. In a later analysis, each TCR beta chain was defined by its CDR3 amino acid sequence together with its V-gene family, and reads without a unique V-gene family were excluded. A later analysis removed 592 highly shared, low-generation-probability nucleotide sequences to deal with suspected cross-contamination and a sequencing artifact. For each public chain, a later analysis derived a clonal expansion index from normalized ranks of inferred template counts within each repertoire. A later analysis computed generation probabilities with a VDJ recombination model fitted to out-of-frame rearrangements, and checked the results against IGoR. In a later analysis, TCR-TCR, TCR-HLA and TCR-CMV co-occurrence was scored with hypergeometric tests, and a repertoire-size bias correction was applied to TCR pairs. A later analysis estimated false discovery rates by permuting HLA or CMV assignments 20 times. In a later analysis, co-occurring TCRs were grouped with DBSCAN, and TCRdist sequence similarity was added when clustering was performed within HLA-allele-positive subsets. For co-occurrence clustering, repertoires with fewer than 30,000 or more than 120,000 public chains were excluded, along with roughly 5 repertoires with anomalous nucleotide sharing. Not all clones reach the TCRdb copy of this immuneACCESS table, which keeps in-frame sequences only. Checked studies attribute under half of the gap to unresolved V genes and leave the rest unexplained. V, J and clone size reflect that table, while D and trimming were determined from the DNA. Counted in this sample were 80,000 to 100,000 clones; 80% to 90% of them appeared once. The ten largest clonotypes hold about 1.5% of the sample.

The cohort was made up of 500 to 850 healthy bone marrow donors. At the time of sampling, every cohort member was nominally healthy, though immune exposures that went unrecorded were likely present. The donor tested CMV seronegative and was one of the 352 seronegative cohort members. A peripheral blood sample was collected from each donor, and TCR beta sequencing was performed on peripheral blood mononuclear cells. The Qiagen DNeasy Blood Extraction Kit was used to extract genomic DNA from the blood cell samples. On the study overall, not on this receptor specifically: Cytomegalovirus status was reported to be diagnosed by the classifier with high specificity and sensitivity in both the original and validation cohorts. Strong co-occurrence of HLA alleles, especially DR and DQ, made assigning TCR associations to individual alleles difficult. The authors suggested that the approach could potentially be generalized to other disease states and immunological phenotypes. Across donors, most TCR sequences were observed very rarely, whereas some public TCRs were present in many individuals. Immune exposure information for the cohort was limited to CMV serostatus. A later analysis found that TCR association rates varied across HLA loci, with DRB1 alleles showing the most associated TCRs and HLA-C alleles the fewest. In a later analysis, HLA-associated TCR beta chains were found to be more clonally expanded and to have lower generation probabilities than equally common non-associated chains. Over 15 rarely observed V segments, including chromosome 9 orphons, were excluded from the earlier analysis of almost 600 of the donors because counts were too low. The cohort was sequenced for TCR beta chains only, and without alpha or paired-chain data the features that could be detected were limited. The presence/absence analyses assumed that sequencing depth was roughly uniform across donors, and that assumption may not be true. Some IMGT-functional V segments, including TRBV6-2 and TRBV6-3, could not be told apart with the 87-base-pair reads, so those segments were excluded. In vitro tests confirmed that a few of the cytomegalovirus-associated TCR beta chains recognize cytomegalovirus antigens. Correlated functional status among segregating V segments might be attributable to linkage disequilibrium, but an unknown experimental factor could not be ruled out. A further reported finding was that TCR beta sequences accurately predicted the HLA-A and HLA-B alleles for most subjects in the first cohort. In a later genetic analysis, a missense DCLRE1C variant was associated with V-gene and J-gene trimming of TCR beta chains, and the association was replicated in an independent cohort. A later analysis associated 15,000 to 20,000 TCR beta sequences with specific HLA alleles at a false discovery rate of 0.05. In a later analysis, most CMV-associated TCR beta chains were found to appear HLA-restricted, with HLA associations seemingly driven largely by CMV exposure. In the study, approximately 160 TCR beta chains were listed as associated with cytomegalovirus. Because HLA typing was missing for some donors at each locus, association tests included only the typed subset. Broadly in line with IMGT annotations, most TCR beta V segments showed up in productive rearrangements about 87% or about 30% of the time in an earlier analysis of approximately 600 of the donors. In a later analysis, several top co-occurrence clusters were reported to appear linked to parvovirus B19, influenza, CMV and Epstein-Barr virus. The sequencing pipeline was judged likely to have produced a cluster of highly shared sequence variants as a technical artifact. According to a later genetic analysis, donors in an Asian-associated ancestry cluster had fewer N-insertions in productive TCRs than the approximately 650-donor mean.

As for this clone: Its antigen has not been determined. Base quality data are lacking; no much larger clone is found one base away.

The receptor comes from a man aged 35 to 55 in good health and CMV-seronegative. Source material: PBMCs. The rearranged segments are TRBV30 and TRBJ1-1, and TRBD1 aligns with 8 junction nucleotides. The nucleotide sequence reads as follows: TGTGCCTGGAGCCCCGGACAGGGCGACACTGAAGCTTTCTTT. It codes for CAWSPGQGDTEAFF.